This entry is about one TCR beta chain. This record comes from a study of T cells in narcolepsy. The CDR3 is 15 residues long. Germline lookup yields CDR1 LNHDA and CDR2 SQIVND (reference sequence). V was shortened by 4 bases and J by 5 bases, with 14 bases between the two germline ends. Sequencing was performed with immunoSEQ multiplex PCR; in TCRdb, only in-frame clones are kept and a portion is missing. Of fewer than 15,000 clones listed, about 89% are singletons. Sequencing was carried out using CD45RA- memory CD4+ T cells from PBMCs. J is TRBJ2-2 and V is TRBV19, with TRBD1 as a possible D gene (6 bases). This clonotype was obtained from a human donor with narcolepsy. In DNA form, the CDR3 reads TGTGCCAGTAGTACACAGGGTTCAGGAACCGGGGAGCTGTTTTTT. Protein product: CASSTQGSGTGELFF.